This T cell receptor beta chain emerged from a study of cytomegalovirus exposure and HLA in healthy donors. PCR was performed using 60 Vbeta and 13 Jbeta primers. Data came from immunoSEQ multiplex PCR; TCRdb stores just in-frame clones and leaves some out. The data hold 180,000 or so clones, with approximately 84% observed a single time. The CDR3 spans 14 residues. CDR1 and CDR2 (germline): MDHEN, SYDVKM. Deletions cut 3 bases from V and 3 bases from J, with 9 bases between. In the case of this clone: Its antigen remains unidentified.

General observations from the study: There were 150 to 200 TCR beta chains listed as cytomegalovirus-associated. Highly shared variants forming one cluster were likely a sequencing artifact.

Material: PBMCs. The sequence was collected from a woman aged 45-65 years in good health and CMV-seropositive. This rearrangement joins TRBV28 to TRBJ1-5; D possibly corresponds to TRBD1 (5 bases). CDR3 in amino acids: CASSLAGSNQPQHF. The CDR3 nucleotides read TGTGCCAGCAGTTTGGCAGGGTCCAATCAGCCCCAGCATTTT.